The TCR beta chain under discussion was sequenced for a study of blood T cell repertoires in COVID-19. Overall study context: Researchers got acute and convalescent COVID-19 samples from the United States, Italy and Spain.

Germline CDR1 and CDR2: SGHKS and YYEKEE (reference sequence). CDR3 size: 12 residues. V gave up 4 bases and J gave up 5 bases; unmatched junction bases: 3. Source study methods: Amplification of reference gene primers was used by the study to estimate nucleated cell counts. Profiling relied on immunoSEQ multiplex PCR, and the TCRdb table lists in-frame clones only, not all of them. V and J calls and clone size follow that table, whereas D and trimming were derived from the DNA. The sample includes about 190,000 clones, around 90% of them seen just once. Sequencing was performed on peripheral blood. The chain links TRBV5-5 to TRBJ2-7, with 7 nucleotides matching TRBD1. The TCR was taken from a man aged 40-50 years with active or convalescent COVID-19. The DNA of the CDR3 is TGTGCCAGCAGCCTACAGGGGAACGAGCAGTACTTC. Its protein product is CASSLQGNEQYF.